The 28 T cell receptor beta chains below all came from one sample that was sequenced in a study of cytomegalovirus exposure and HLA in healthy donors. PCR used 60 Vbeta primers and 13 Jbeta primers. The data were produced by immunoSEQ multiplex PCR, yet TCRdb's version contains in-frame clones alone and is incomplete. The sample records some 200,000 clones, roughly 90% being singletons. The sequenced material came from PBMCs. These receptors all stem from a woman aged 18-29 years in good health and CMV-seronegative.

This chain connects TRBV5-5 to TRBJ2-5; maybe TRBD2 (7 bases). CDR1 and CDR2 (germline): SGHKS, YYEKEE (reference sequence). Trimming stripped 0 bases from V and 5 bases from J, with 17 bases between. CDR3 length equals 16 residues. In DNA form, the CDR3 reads TGTGCCAGCAGCTTGGGGGGATTAGGGGGGGGCGAGACCCAGTACTTC. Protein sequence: CASSLGGLGGGETQYF.

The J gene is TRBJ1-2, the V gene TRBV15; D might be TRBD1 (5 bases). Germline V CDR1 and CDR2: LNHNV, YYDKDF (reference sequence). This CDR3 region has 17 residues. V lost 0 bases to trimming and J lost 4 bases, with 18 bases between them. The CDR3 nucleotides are TGTGCCACCAGCAGAGATCCCTGGGGCGGTTCCGCCTATGGCTACACCTTC. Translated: CATSRDPWGGSAYGYTF.

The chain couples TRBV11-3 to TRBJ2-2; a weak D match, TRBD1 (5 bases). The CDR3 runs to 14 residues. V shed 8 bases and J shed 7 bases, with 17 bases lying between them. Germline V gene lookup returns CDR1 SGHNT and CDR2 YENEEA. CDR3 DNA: TGTGCCAGCGAAAGAGGCAGGGTAGTCGGGGAGCTGTTTTTT. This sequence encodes CASERGRVVGELFF.

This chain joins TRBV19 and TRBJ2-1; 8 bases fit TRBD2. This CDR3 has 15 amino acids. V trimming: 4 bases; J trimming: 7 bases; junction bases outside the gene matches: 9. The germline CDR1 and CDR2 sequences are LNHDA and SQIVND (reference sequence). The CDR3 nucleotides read TGTGCCAGTAGTAGATTAGCGGGGAGTAGGAATGAGCAGTTCTTC. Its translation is CASSRLAGSRNEQFF. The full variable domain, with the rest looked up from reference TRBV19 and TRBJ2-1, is DGGITQSPKYLFRKEGQNVTLSCEQNLNHDAMYWYRQDPGQGLRLIYYSQIVNDFQKGDIAEGYSVSREKKESFPLTVTSAQKNPTAFYLCASSRLAGSRNEQFFGPGTRLTVL.

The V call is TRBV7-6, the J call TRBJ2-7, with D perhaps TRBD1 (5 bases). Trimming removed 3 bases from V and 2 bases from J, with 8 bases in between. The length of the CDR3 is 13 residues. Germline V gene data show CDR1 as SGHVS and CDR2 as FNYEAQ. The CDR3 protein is CASSFRAPYEQYF. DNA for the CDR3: TGTGCCAGCAGCTTCAGGGCGCCCTACGAGCAGTACTTC.

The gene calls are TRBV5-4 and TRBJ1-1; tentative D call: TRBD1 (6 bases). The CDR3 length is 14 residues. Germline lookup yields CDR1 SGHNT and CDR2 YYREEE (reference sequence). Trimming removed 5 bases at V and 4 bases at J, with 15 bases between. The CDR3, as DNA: TGTGCCAGCAGTCAACAGGGCTGGGGCACTGAAGCTTTCTTT. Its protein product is CASSQQGWGTEAFF.

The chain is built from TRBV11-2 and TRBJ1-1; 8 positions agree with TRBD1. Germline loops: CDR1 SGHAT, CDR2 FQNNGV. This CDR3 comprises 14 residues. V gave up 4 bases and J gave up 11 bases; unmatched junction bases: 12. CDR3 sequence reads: CASSSETGVAWAFF. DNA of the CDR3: TGTGCCAGCAGCTCCGAGACAGGGGTCGCATGGGCTTTCTTT. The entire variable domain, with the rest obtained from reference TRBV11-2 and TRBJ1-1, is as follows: EAGVAQSPRYKIIEKRQSVAFWCNPISGHATLYWYQQILGQGPKLLIQFQNNGVVDDSQLPKDRFSAERLKGVDSTLKIQPAKLEDSAVYLCASSSETGVAWAFFGQGTRLTVV.

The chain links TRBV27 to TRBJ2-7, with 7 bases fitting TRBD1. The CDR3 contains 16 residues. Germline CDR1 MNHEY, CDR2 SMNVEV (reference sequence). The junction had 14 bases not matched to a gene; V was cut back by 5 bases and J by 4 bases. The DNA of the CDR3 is TGTGCCAGCAGTACACCACCGTCGACAGGGAAATACGAGCAGTACTTC. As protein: CASSTPPSTGKYEQYF.

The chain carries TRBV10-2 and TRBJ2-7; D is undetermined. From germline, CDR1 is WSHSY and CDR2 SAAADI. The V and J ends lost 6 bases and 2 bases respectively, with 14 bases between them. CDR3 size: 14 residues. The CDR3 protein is CASRAVDGAYEQYF. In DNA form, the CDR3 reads TGCGCCAGCAGAGCCGTCGACGGAGCCTACGAGCAGTACTTC.

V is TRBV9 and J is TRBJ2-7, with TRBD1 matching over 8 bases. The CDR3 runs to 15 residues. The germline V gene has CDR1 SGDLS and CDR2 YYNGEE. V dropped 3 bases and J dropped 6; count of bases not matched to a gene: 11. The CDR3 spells CASSGGRYRGSEQYF. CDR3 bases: TGTGCCAGCAGCGGAGGCCGGTACAGGGGGAGCGAGCAGTACTTC.

In DNA, the CDR3 is TGTGCCAGCAGTGATTTGAGTGGTTGGGGACAGGGGTCCCAGGGCAATCAGCCCCAGCATTTT. Translation: CASSDLSGWGQGSQGNQPQHF. The V and J genes are TRBV2 and TRBJ1-5; the match to TRBD1 covers 10 bases. J lost 2 bases, V lost 3 bases, and 19 bases had no gene match. CDR3 length: 21 residues. Germline lookup yields CDR1 SNHLY and CDR2 FYNNEI.

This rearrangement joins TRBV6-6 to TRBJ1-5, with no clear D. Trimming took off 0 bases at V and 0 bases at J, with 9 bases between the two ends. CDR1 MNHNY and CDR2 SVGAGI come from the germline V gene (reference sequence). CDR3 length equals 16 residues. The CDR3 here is CASSYSPEYSNQPQHF. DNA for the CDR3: TGTGCCAGCAGTTACTCCCCAGAATATAGCAATCAGCCCCAGCATTTT.

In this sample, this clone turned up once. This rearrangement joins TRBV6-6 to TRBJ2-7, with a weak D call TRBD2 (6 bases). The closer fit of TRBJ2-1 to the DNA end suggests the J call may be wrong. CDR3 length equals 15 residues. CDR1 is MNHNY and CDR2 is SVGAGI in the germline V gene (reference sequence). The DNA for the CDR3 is TGTGCCAGCAAGGTGGGGGAGGAAGGCTACAATGAGCAGTTCTTC. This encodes CASKVGEEGYNEQFF.

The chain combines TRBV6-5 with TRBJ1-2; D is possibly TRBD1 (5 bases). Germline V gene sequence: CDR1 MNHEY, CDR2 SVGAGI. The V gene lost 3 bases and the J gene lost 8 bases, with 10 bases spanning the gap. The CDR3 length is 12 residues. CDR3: CASSYQGWGYTF. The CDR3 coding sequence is TGTGCCAGCAGTTATCAGGGCTGGGGCTACACCTTC.

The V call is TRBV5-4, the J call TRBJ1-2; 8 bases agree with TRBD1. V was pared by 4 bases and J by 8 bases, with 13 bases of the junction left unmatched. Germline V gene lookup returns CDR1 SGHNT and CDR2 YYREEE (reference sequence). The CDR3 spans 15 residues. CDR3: CASSAWTGRVRGYTF. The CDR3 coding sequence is TGTGCCAGCAGCGCATGGACAGGGAGAGTGAGGGGCTACACCTTC.

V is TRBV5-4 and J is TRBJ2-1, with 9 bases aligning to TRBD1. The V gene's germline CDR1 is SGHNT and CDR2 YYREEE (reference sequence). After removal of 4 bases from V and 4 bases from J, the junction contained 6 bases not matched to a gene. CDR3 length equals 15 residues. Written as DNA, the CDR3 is TGTGCCAGCAGCGACTCGGGACAGGGTTACAATGAGCAGTTCTTC. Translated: CASSDSGQGYNEQFF.

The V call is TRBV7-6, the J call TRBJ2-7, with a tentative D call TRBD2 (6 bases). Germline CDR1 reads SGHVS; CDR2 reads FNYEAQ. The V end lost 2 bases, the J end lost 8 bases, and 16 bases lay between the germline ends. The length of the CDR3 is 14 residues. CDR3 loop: CASSLTGSPPKQYF. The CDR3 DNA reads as TGTGCCAGCAGCTTAACCGGGAGTCCGCCTAAGCAGTACTTC.

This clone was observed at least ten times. The CDR3 DNA sequence: TGCGCCAGCAGCTTGTCACAGGGAGTGAACACTGAAGCTTTCTTT. This encodes CASSLSQGVNTEAFF. This rearrangement joins TRBV5-1 to TRBJ1-1; TRBD1 is a possible D gene (6 bases). CDR3 length: 15 amino acids. Trimming took 1 base from V and 0 from J, leaving 10 bases between them. The germline V gene encodes CDR1 SGHRS and CDR2 YFSETQ.

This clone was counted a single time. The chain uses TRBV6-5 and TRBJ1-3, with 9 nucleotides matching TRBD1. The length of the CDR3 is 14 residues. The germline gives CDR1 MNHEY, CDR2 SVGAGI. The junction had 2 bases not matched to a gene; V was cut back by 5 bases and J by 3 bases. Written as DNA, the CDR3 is TGTGCCAGCAGTCGGACAGGGGTTGGAAACACCATATATTTT. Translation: CASSRTGVGNTIYF.

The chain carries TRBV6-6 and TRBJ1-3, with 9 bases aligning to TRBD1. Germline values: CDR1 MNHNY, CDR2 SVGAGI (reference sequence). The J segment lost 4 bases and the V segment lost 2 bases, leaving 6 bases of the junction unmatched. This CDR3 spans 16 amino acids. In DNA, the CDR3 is TGTGCCAGCAGTTACGGGACAGGGAGAGGGGGAAACACCATATATTTT. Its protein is CASSYGTGRGGNTIYF.

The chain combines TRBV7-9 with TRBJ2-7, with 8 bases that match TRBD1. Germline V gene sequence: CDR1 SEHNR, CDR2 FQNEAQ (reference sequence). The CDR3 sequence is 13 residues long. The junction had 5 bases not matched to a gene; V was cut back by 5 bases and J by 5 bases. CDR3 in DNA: TGTGCCAGCAGCAGAAAACAGGGGGACGAGCAGTACTTC. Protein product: CASSRKQGDEQYF.

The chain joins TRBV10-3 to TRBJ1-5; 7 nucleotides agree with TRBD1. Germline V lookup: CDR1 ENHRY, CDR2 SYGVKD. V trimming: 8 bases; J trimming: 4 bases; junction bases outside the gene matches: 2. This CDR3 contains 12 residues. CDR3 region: CAIGQANQPQHF. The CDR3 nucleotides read TGTGCCATCGGACAGGCTAATCAGCCCCAGCATTTT.

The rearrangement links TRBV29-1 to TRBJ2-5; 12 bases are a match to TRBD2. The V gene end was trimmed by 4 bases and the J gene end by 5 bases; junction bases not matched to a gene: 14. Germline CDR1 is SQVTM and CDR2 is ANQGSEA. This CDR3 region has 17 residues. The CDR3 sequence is CSVAGTSGRLAGETQYF. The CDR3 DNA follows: TGCAGCGTTGCTGGGACTAGCGGGCGCCTGGCAGGGGAGACCCAGTACTTC.

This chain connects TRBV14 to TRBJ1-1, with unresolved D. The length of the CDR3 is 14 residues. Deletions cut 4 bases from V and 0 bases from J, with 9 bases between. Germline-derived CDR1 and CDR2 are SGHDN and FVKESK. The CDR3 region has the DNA TGTGCCAGCAGCCGAGGTAGCTTGAACACTGAAGCTTTCTTT. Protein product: CASSRGSLNTEAFF.

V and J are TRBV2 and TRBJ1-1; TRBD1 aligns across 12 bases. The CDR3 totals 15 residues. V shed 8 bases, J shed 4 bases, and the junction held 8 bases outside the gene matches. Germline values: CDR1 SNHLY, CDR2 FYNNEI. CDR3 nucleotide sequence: TGTGCCAGCCAGGGGACAGGGGGCGCAGGCACTGAAGCTTTCTTT. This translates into CASQGTGGAGTEAFF.

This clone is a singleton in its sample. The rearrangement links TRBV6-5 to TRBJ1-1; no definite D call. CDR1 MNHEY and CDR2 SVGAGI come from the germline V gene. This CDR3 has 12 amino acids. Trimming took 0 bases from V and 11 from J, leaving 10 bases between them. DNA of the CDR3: TGTGCCAGCAGTTACTCAGGACTCGTCGCTTTCTTT. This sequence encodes CASSYSGLVAFF.

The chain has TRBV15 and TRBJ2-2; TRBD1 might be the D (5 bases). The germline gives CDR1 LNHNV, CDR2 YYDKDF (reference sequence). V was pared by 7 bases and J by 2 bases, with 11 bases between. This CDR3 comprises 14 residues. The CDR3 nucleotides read TGTGCCACCAATCACAGGCATAACACCGGGGAGCTGTTTTTT. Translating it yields CATNHRHNTGELFF.

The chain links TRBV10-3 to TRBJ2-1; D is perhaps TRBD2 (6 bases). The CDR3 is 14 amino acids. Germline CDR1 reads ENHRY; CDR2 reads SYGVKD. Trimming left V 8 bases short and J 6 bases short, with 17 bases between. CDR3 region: CAIGATSLGNEQFF. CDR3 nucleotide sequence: TGTGCCATCGGGGCCACTAGCCTTGGCAATGAGCAGTTCTTC.